Below, 25 T cell receptor beta chains from the same sample are listed, as sequenced in a study of neurological immune-mediated disorders. MiXCR was run by TCRdb on the 5' RACE reads, yielding one entry per CDR3 protein. Of under 75,000 distinct CDR3 sequences listed, about 5.2% are singletons. The material sequenced was PBMCs. These receptors were collected from a human donor with multiple sclerosis. The donor label of this sample is uncertain.

At least ten counts were recorded for this clonotype. The rearrangement uses TRBV20-1 and TRBJ1-5; possible D gene TRBD1, 6 bases. From germline, CDR1 is DFQATT and CDR2 SNEGSKA (reference sequence). Trimming stripped 4 bases from V and 8 bases from J, with 15 bases between. The CDR3 runs 13 residues. CDR3 sequence: CSATRGGREPQHF. CDR3 nucleotides: TGCAGTGCTACCCGGGGGGGGCGAGAGCCCCAGCATTTT.

In its sample, this clonotype was seen many times. Here the CDR3 DNA reads TGTGCCAGCAGCCCTAACAGGGGCCGGGAGACCCAGTACTTC. Translated, it gives CASSPNRGRETQYF. The genes are TRBV7-2 and TRBJ2-5; 7 nucleotides align to TRBD1. The V and J ends lost 5 bases and 5 bases, in that order; junction bases with no gene match: 8. Germline V gives CDR1 SGHTA, CDR2 FQGNSA. This CDR3 has 14 residues.

This clonotype was observed many times. The CDR3 protein is CSASIPGKSYNEQFF. For the CDR3, the DNA is TGCAGTGCTAGCATTCCGGGAAAGAGCTACAATGAGCAGTTCTTC. The chain recombines TRBV20-1 with TRBJ2-1; tentatively, D is TRBD2 (5 bases). Germline loops: CDR1 DFQATT, CDR2 SNEGSKA (reference sequence). The CDR3 has 15 residues. V was cut by 3 bases and J by 3 bases, with 15 bases left in between.

This clonotype was detected ten times or more. The gene calls are TRBV6-5 and TRBJ1-2; 9 bases line up with TRBD1. The ends lost 6 bases at V and 4 bases at J; junction bases unmatched: 6. This CDR3 has 14 amino acids. Per the germline V gene, CDR1 is MNHEY and CDR2 is SVGAGI. The CDR3 region is CASSLSDRGYGYTF. CDR3 sequence (DNA): TGTGCCAGCAGCCTCTCGGACAGGGGCTATGGCTACACCTTC.

This clonotype has a count of ten or more. The chain has TRBV6-6 and TRBJ2-3; TRBD1 is a possible D gene (6 bases). V was pared by 8 bases and J by 0 bases, with 9 bases between. The CDR3 has 13 residues. CDR1 MNHNY and CDR2 SVGAGI come from the germline V gene (reference sequence). For the CDR3, the DNA is TGTGCCAGCGGGGGCCGTAGCACAGATACGCAGTATTTT. Translated, it gives CASGGRSTDTQYF.

This clonotype has a count of ten or more. The genes are TRBV27 and TRBJ2-7; D gene ambiguous. The V end was cut by 5 bases, the J end by 5 bases, with 16 bases between. The V gene's germline CDR1 is MNHEY and CDR2 SMNVEV (reference sequence). The CDR3 consists of 14 residues. The CDR3 DNA reads TGTGCCAGCAGTACAACCCTCGCGTCGCACGAGCAGTACTTC. Amino acids: CASSTTLASHEQYF.

In this sample, this clonotype turned up many times. CDR3 sequence: CASSVSGQLSGQFF. The CDR3 nucleotides read TGTGCCAGCAGCGTGTCGGGACAGCTGTCGGGGCAGTTCTTC. The chain has TRBV7-8 and TRBJ2-1; 7 bases line up with TRBD1. The CDR3 has 14 residues. Germline CDR1 is SGHVS and CDR2 is FQNEAQ. The trim removed 5 bases at V and 12 bases at J, leaving 13 bases unmatched.

This clonotype has a count of ten or more. The chain is built from TRBV10-3 and TRBJ2-5; D tentatively reads TRBD1 or TRBD2 (6 bases each). This CDR3 has 13 amino acids. Germline-derived CDR1 and CDR2 are ENHRY and SYGVKD. V dropped 2 bases and J dropped 5 bases, with 9 bases sitting between them. CDR3 in DNA: TGTGCCATCAGTGAGGGGGGGCCGGAGACCCAGTACTTC. Its protein product is CAISEGGPETQYF.

This clonotype has a count of ten or more. The genes are TRBV5-4 and TRBJ2-1, with TRBD1 matching 8 bases. The V segment lost 0 bases and the J segment 4 bases; nucleotides outside the gene matches: 3. Per the germline V gene, CDR1 is SGHNT and CDR2 is YYREEE (reference sequence). The CDR3 contains 15 residues. The CDR3 protein is CASSLDRGDYNEQFF. The CDR3 DNA reads as TGTGCCAGCAGCTTGGACAGGGGGGATTACAATGAGCAGTTCTTC.

This clonotype was seen many times. Here the CDR3 reads CASSSGQGLETEAFF. The CDR3 DNA reads TGCGCCAGCAGCTCCGGCCAGGGATTGGAGACTGAAGCTTTCTTT. This chain joins TRBV5-1 and TRBJ1-1; TRBD1 might be the D (5 bases). CDR1 and CDR2 (germline): SGHRS, YFSETQ. The CDR3 has 15 amino acids. V shed 3 bases and J shed 5 bases, with 17 bases lying between them.

This clonotype was seen many times. The chain has TRBV12-3 or TRBV12-4 and TRBJ1-2; TRBD1 matches at 8 bases. With 8 bases clipped from V and 2 bases from J, the junction kept 4 bases outside the gene matches. The CDR3 is 13 residues long. The CDR3 is CASSRGPNYGYTF. As DNA, the CDR3 is TGTGCCAGCTCCAGGGGGCCAAACTATGGCTACACCTTC.

In this sample, this clonotype turned up many times. The V gene is TRBV10-3, the J gene TRBJ1-1; possible D gene TRBD1, 6 bases. The CDR3 runs 15 residues. The germline V and J ends were trimmed by 1 base and 4 bases, with 13 bases remaining between them. In germline, CDR1 is ENHRY, CDR2 SYGVKD. CDR3 in DNA: TGTGCCATCAGTGAGTACAGGGAGGGGAGCACTGAAGCTTTCTTT. Protein product: CAISEYREGSTEAFF.

Many counts were recorded for this clonotype. V usage is TRBV11-3 and J usage is TRBJ1-2, with D perhaps TRBD1 (5 bases). V was shortened by 2 bases and J by 5 bases, with 18 bases between the two germline ends. Per germline, CDR1 SGHNT and CDR2 YENEEA. The CDR3 has 16 residues. CDR3 sequence reads: CASSLSQGVNSYGYTF. For the CDR3, the DNA is TGTGCCAGCAGCTTAAGTCAGGGAGTAAATTCTTATGGCTACACCTTC.

This clonotype was seen many times. The CDR3 DNA is TGCGCCAGCAGCCAAGATGCGGCTGGGAGTGAAAAACTGTTTTTT. This encodes CASSQDAAGSEKLFF. J is TRBJ1-4 and V is TRBV4-1, with unresolved D. CDR1 is MGHRA, CDR2 YSYEKL, per germline. With 0 bases removed from V and 7 bases from J, the gap between germline ends came to 12 bases. The CDR3 length is 15 residues.

This clonotype was counted many times. The chain combines TRBV3-1 with TRBJ1-1; D gene uncertain. The length of the CDR3 is 12 residues. V was shortened by 1 base and J by 11 bases, with 11 bases between the two germline ends. From germline, CDR1 is LGHDT and CDR2 YNNKEL (reference sequence). This CDR3 is CASSQGRTGAFF. CDR3 nucleotide sequence: TGTGCCAGCAGCCAAGGCCGAACCGGCGCTTTCTTT.

This clonotype was observed many times. V is TRBV7-6 and J is TRBJ2-7, with TRBD2 matching 15 bases. This CDR3 is built from 15 residues. In germline, CDR1 is SGHVS, CDR2 FNYEAQ. The V gene end was trimmed by 5 bases and the J gene end by 4 bases; junction bases not matched to a gene: 3. The chain's CDR3 is CASSRGLAGGYEQYF. In DNA, the CDR3 is TGTGCCAGCAGCCGGGGACTAGCGGGGGGATACGAGCAGTACTTC.

This clonotype showed up many times. V is TRBV20-1 and J is TRBJ2-7; the D gene is possibly TRBD1 (6 bases). This CDR3 is built from 12 residues. Germline CDR1 and CDR2: DFQATT and SNEGSKA (reference sequence). V was pared by 6 bases and J by 6 bases, with 15 bases between. CDR3 sequence reads: CSAHDRTFEQYF. The CDR3 DNA reads TGCAGTGCACATGACAGGACGTTCGAGCAGTACTTC.

This clonotype was seen many times. The rearrangement joins TRBV20-1 to TRBJ2-1; 11 bases match TRBD1. The V gene end was trimmed by 5 bases and the J gene end by 8 bases; junction bases not matched to a gene: 11. This CDR3 has 15 amino acids. Germline V CDR1 and CDR2: DFQATT, SNEGSKA (reference sequence). The CDR3 protein is CSAQVRDRGFDEQFF. In DNA form, the CDR3 reads TGCAGTGCTCAAGTTCGGGACAGGGGGTTCGATGAGCAGTTCTTC.

This clonotype was observed at least ten times. J is TRBJ2-7 and V is TRBV5-6, with TRBD1 matching over 8 bases. This CDR3 has 14 residues. V lost 4 bases, J lost 5 bases, and 8 bases stayed unmatched. The germline CDR1 and CDR2 sequences are SGHDT and YYEEEE. The chain's CDR3 is CASSPRTGTHEQYF. CDR3 in DNA: TGTGCCAGCAGCCCGAGGACAGGGACACACGAGCAGTACTTC.

This clonotype was counted many times. The chain combines TRBV6-1 with TRBJ1-1; D not certain. CDR1 MNHNS and CDR2 SASEGT come from the germline V gene. The V and J ends lost 5 bases and 1 base respectively, with 11 bases between them. The CDR3 runs to 14 residues. The CDR3 is CASSSPGGNTEAFF. The CDR3, as DNA: TGTGCCAGCAGTTCTCCTGGAGGGAACACTGAAGCTTTCTTT.

This clonotype was picked up many times. This chain links TRBV5-1 with TRBJ1-2; maybe TRBD1 (6 bases). V shed 0 bases and J shed 8 bases, with 14 bases lying between them. This CDR3 is 14 amino acids long. Germline V gives CDR1 SGHRS, CDR2 YFSETQ. The CDR3 is CASSLAGGGEGYTF. The CDR3 nucleotides read TGCGCCAGCAGCTTGGCCGGAGGGGGTGAGGGCTACACCTTC.

At least ten counts were recorded for this clonotype. The chain couples TRBV3-1 to TRBJ2-7; 7 bases match TRBD1. V was clipped by 0 bases and J by 4 bases; unmatched bases: 3. This CDR3 region has 14 residues. The germline V gene has CDR1 LGHDT and CDR2 YNNKEL (reference sequence). CDR3: CASSQDSGGYEQYF. For the CDR3, the DNA is TGTGCCAGCAGCCAAGACTCAGGGGGATACGAGCAGTACTTC.

The sample holds many counts of this clonotype. The rearrangement uses TRBV2 and TRBJ1-1, with no clear D. Germline lookup yields CDR1 SNHLY and CDR2 FYNNEI. This CDR3 is 14 amino acids long. Trimming pared 7 bases from V and 4 bases from J, leaving 16 bases between. CDR3 DNA sequence: TGTGCCAGCACCCTATACCTCGGACGCACTGAAGCTTTCTTT. Translating gives CASTLYLGRTEAFF.

This sequence joins TRBV5-1 and TRBJ1-5; 9 nucleotides match TRBD1. The CDR3 loop spans 14 amino acids. V was clipped by 2 bases and J by 7 bases; unmatched bases: 4. Germline loops: CDR1 SGHRS, CDR2 YFSETQ. CDR3 DNA: TGCGCCAGCAGCTTTACAGGGGGCGGGCAGCCCCAGCATTTT. It translates to CASSFTGGGQPQHF.

This clonotype was seen at least ten times. V usage is TRBV9 and J usage is TRBJ1-6; D is ambiguous. The CDR3 is 14 amino acids. Germline V gene data show CDR1 as SGDLS and CDR2 as YYNGEE. Trimming removed 2 bases at V and 8 bases at J, with 11 bases between. The CDR3 sequence: CASSVGSRDSPLHF. The CDR3 region has the DNA TGTGCCAGCAGCGTGGGGTCTCGGGATTCACCCCTCCACTTT.